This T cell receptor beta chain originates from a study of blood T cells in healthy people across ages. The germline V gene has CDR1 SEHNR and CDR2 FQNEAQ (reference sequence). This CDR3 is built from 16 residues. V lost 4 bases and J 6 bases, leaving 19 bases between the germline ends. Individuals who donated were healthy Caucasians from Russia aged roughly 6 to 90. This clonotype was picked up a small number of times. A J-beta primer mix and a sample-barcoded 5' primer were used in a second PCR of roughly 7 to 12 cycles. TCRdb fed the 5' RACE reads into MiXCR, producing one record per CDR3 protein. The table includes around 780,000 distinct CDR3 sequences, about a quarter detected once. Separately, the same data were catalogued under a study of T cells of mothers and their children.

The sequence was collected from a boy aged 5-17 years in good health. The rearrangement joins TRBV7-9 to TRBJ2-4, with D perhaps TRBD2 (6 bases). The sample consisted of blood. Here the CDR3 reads CASSSRDSGRGNIQYF. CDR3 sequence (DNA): TGTGCCAGCAGCTCGCGGGACTCCGGTAGGGGAAACATTCAGTACTTC. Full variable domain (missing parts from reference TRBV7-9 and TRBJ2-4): DTGVSQNPRHKITKRGQNVTFRCDPISEHNRLYWYRQTLGQGPEFLTYFQNEAQLEKSRLLSDRFSAERPKGSFSTLEIQRTEQGDSAMYLCASSSRDSGRGNIQYFGAGTRLSVL.